The TCR beta chain described here comes from a study of blood T cell repertoires in COVID-19. For the study at large: The cDNA or gDNA used as material had been derived from T cells, B-cell-depleted T cells, or PBMCs.

This CDR3 has 14 residues. Germline-derived CDR1 and CDR2 are SGHTS and YDEGEE. J was trimmed by 5 bases and V by 2 bases; bases with no gene match: 6. Per the original data handling: It was from reference gene primer amplification that nucleated cell counts were estimated. The repertoire was sequenced with immunoSEQ multiplex PCR; TCRdb's copy has only in-frame clones and lacks some. From that table come the V and J calls and clone size; the DNA was used to work out D and trimming. The sample includes 250,000 to 350,000 clones, approximately 85% of them seen just once. The rearrangement joins TRBV5-8 to TRBJ1-1; TRBD1 matches 7 bases. Sequencing was carried out using peripheral blood. This sequence originates from a man aged 18-30 years with active or convalescent COVID-19. The CDR3 protein is CASSFTGVRTEAFF. The CDR3 nucleotides are TGTGCCAGCAGCTTTACAGGGGTGAGAACTGAAGCTTTCTTT.